This is a list of T cell receptor beta chains from one sample in a study of Ad26.COV2.S vaccination and SARS-CoV-2 variants. TCRdb's table, derived via immunoSEQ multiplex PCR, lists solely in-frame clones and lacks some. The profile shows about 350,000 clones, approximately 86% of them singletons. Sequenced here: peripheral blood, sampled in a trial of Ad26.COV2.S vaccine versus placebo. These receptors all come from a person aged 18-60 years who received the Ad26.COV2.S COVID-19 vaccine or a placebo. Both conserved end residues are part of each CDR3. The D gene is left open where the match is weak. For some rows the clone size is stated as once, few or many, or as a class when expanded; others skip it.

J gene,D gene,V gene,clone size,CDR3 DNA,CDR3 protein
TRBJ2-5,-,TRBV28,-,TGTGCCAGCAGTCTCCTGCCGGAGACCCAGTACTTC,CASSLLPETQYF
TRBJ2-5,TRBD1,TRBV7-6,once,TGTGCCAGCAGCTTGGGGACAGTGTACCAAGAGACCCAGTACTTC,CASSLGTVYQETQYF
TRBJ2-2,TRBD1,TRBV5-4,-,TGTGCCAGCAGCAATGAGACAGGGGCCTACACCGGGGAGCTGTTTTTT,CASSNETGAYTGELFF
TRBJ1-2,TRBD1,TRBV27,-,TGTGCCAGCAGTTTACAGGGGGGAGGTGGCTACACCTTC,CASSLQGGGGYTF
TRBJ2-5,TRBD2,TRBV2,-,TGTGCCAGCGCGGAGCGGGGGGTGGGGACCCAGTACTTC,CASAERGVGTQYF
TRBJ2-7,-,TRBV4-3,-,TGCGCCAGCAGCCAGTTGCCCTCCTACGAGCAGTACTTC,CASSQLPSYEQYF
TRBJ2-1,-,TRBV2,-,TGTGCCAGCAGTGGAGACTCCAATGAGCAGTTCTTC,CASSGDSNEQFF
TRBJ2-3,-,TRBV3-1/TRBV3-2,-,TGTGCCAGCACCTCCATCCACCAAGGCTTGGCCACAGATACGCAGTATTTT,CASTSIHQGLATDTQYF
TRBJ1-1,TRBD1,TRBV19,-,TGTGCCAGTAGTCACGACAGGGGCGGAACTGAAGCTTTCTTT,CASSHDRGGTEAFF
TRBJ1-4,TRBD1,TRBV7-9,-,TGTGCCAGCAGCTTAGGGGGACAGGAGGAGGAAAAACTGTTTTTT,CASSLGGQEEEKLFF
TRBJ2-2,-,TRBV7-2,-,TGTGCCAGCAGCTTAGGGCTAGTGAACACCGGGGAGCTGTTTTTT,CASSLGLVNTGELFF
TRBJ1-2,TRBD1,TRBV4-1,-,TGCGCCAGCAGCCAAACCCAGGGACAGGGGGGGGATACCTATGGCTACACCTTC,CASSQTQGQGGDTYGYTF
TRBJ2-1,TRBD2,TRBV7-2,-,TGTGCCAGCAGCTTATCTAGCGGGGTCCAAGGCAATGAGCAGTTCTTC,CASSLSSGVQGNEQFF
TRBJ1-2,-,TRBV4-1,-,TGCGCCAGCAGCCAAGATCTAGAGGGCTACACCTTC,CASSQDLEGYTF
TRBJ1-4,-,TRBV13,-,TGTGCCAGCAGCTTACACCCTAATGAAAAACTGTTTTTT,CASSLHPNEKLFF
TRBJ2-2,-,TRBV5-4,few,TGTGCCAGCAGCTTGAGCGGAAACACCGGGGAGCTGTTTTTT,CASSLSGNTGELFF
TRBJ2-7,TRBD1,TRBV4-3,once,TGCGCCAGCAGCCAAGATACCGGGACAGGGGGACACGAGCAGTACTTC,CASSQDTGTGGHEQYF
TRBJ2-5,TRBD2,TRBV2,once,TGTGCCACCTGCGCCCTCAGCGGGAGGGAGACCCAGTACTTC,CATCALSGRETQYF
TRBJ2-1,TRBD1,TRBV28,-,TGTGCCAGCAGTTTATTGGGGAGGTGGGGACAGGGGGACGATGAGCAGTTCTTC,CASSLLGRWGQGDDEQFF
TRBJ1-6,TRBD1,TRBV2,once,TGTGCCAGCAGTGAACTCCCCGGGACAGGGAGTTCACCCCTCCACTTT,CASSELPGTGSSPLHF
TRBJ1-5,-,TRBV7-2,-,TGTGCCAGCAGCGCTTACCAGGGGCAGCCCCAGCATTTT,CASSAYQGQPQHF
TRBJ2-2,-,TRBV5-5,-,TGTGCCAGCAGCCCAACGCAGCGGAACACCGGGGAGCTGTTTTTT,CASSPTQRNTGELFF
TRBJ2-2,-,TRBV11-3,-,TGTGCCAGCAGCTTCGGGGGCGCTGACACCGGGGAGCTGTTTTTT,CASSFGGADTGELFF
TRBJ2-7,TRBD1,TRBV7-2,many,TGTGCCAGCAGCACAAGACAGGGGGCGGCGGAGTACTTC,CASSTRQGAAEYF
TRBJ2-5,-,TRBV19,-,TGTGCCAGTAGTATAGGGACTAACCAAGAGACCCAGTACTTC,CASSIGTNQETQYF
TRBJ1-1,-,TRBV24-1,-,TGTGCCACCAGTGACCGCGGGACAGAAGCTTTCTTT,CATSDRGTEAFF
TRBJ1-6,-,TRBV19,-,TGTGCCAGCCGGACCGATCTACGGGGCCTTAATTCACCCCTCCACTTT,CASRTDLRGLNSPLHF
TRBJ2-7,TRBD2,TRBV4-1,-,TGCGCCAGCAGCCTCTCCGGGACTACAGCCTACGAGCAGTACTTC,CASSLSGTTAYEQYF
TRBJ2-1,-,TRBV19,-,TGTGCCAGTAGTATCGGACTATACAATGAGCAGTTCTTC,CASSIGLYNEQFF
TRBJ2-2,-,TRBV2,-,TGTGCCAGCAGCCCGCGAACTAGCTTCCCCGGGGAGCTGTTTTTT,CASSPRTSFPGELFF
TRBJ1-1,-,TRBV7-9,-,TGTGCCAGCAGCTTATCTTACACTGAAGCTTTCTTT,CASSLSYTEAFF
TRBJ2-5,TRBD2,TRBV5-1,-,TGCGCCAGCAGCCTGAGGTCGGGTGGAGTAGCGGGGGGACCACAAGAGACCCAGTACTTC,CASSLRSGGVAGGPQETQYF
TRBJ2-2,-,TRBV19,-,TGTGCCAGTAGTATGGGACATTACACCGGGGAGCTGTTTTTT,CASSMGHYTGELFF
TRBJ1-1,TRBD1,TRBV19,once,TGTGCCAGTAGAACAGGGGCGGGTGTTCCTGAAGCTTTCTTT,CASRTGAGVPEAFF
TRBJ1-1,TRBD1,TRBV6-5,-,TGTGCCAGCAGTTACCCTCGGGACAGGGAGAACACTGAAGCTTTCTTT,CASSYPRDRENTEAFF
TRBJ2-1,TRBD1,TRBV5-1,-,TGCGCCAGCAGCCTCCGGGACAGGGCCTACAATGAGCAGTTCTTC,CASSLRDRAYNEQFF
TRBJ2-3,-,TRBV7-2,-,TGTGCCAGCAGCTTAGGTGGCCAGGGGTCAGATACGCAGTATTTT,CASSLGGQGSDTQYF
TRBJ1-5,-,TRBV7-2,-,TGTGCCAGCAGCTTTATTCTCAGCGGGAATCAGCCCCAGCATTTT,CASSFILSGNQPQHF
TRBJ2-2,TRBD1,TRBV3-1/TRBV3-2,once,TGTGCCAGCAGGGACAGGGTCAACACCGGGGAGCTGTTTTTT,CASRDRVNTGELFF
TRBJ1-5,-,TRBV6-2/TRBV6-3,-,TGTGCCAGCAGTTACTCGAGTCGTCTCGGCGGGCTAACCAATCAGCCCCAGCATTTT,CASSYSSRLGGLTNQPQHF
TRBJ1-4,-,TRBV28,once,TGTGCCAGCAGTTCCCCTCGGGGGGTAGAGAATGAAAAACTGTTTTTT,CASSSPRGVENEKLFF
TRBJ1-2,-,TRBV4-2,-,TGTGCCAGCAGCCAGAGTGCGGGTCCTGGCTATGGCTACACCTTC,CASSQSAGPGYGYTF
TRBJ2-3,TRBD2,TRBV27,-,TGTGCCAGCAGTAGGGAGGGCGTACTAGTGGATACGCAGTATTTT,CASSREGVLVDTQYF
TRBJ2-7,-,TRBV4-2,-,TGTGCCAGCAGCCTGGCCAGGGACGCCTACGAGCAGTACTTC,CASSLARDAYEQYF
TRBJ2-7,-,TRBV9,-,TGTGCCAGCAGCGGGATCCGGGACAACTCCTACGAGCAGTACTTC,CASSGIRDNSYEQYF
TRBJ1-2,TRBD1,TRBV4-1,-,TGCGCCAGCAGCCAAGAGACAGGGGCCTATGGCTACACCTTC,CASSQETGAYGYTF
TRBJ1-3,-,TRBV11-2,-,TGTGCCAGCAGCTTAGAAGTGGGGGGCGGAATTGGAAACACCATATATTTT,CASSLEVGGGIGNTIYF
TRBJ2-3,TRBD1,TRBV6-5,-,TGTGCCAGCAGTTACTCAGGGACAGGCACAGATACGCAGTATTTT,CASSYSGTGTDTQYF
TRBJ1-2,TRBD1,TRBV7-2,-,TGTGCCAGCAGCTCACCGACAGGGGGTTACTATGGCTACACCTTC,CASSSPTGGYYGYTF
TRBJ2-2,-,TRBV5-4,-,TGTGCCAGCAGCCTTGGACGGAACACCGGGGAGCTGTTTTTT,CASSLGRNTGELFF
TRBJ2-7,-,TRBV6-5,-,TGTGCCAGCAGTTATTCGACAGGGAGGTCCTACGAGCAGTACTTC,CASSYSTGRSYEQYF
TRBJ2-7,-,TRBV20-1,-,TGCAGTGCTAGTCGGACCCTAGGTTACGAGCAGTACTTC,CSASRTLGYEQYF
TRBJ1-5,-,TRBV18,-,TGTGCCAGCTCACCAAGGGAGGGCAATCAGCCCCAGCATTTT,CASSPREGNQPQHF
TRBJ2-3,TRBD1,TRBV12-3/TRBV12-4,-,TGTGCCAGTAAACAGGGGCGGCTCAATACGCAGTATTTT,CASKQGRLNTQYF
TRBJ2-4,TRBD1,TRBV6-5,-,TGTGCCAGTAGGGGGACAGGGGAAAACATTCAGTACTTC,CASRGTGENIQYF
TRBJ1-2,-,TRBV6-5,-,TGTGCCAGCAGTACCGGACGAATCTATGGCTACACCTTC,CASSTGRIYGYTF
TRBJ2-7,-,TRBV4-3,-,TGCGCCAGCAGCCAAGAACTAGCCACCTACTACGAGCAGTACTTC,CASSQELATYYEQYF
TRBJ1-6,-,TRBV9,-,TGTGCCAGCAGCGCCGCTGACGGGTGGGCCCTCCACTTT,CASSAADGWALHF